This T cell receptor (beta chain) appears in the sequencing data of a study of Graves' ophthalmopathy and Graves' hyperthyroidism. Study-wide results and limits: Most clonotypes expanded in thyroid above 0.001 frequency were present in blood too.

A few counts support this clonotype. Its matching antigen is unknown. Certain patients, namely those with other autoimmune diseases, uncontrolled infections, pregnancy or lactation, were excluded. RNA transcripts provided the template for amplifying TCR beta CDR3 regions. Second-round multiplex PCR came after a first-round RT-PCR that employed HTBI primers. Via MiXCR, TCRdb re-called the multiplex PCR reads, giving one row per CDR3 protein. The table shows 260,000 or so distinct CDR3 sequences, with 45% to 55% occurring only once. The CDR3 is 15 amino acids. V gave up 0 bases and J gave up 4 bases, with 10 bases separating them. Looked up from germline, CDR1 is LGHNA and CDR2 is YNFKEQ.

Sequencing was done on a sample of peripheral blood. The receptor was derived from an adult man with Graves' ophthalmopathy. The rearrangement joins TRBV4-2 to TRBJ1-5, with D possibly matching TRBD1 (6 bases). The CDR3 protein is CASSQDLTGNQPQHF. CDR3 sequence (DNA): TGTGCCAGCAGCCAAGATTTAACAGGGAATCAGCCCCAGCATTTT.